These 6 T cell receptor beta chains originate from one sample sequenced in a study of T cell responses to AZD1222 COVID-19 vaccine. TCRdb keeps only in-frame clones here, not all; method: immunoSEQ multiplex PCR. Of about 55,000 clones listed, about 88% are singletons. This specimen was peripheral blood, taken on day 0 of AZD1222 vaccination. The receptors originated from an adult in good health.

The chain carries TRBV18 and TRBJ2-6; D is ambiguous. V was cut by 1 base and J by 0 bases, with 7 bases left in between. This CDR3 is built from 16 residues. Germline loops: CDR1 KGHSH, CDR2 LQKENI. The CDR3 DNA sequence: TGTGCCAGCTCACCACTACAGTCCTCTGGGGCCAACGTCCTGACTTTC. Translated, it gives CASSPLQSSGANVLTF. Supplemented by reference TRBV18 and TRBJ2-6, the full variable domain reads NAGVMQNPRHLVRRRGQEARLRCSPMKGHSHVYWYRQLPEEGLKFMVYLQKENIIDESGMPKERFSAEFPKEGPSILRIQQVVRGDSAAYFCASSPLQSSGANVLTFGAGSRLTVL.

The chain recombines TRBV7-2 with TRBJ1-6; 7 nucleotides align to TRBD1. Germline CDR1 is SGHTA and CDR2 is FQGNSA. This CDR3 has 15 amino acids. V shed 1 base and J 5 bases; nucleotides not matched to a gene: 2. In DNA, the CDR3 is TGTGCCAGCAGCTTAGAGCAGGGGGATAATTCACCCCTCCACTTT. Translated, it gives CASSLEQGDNSPLHF.

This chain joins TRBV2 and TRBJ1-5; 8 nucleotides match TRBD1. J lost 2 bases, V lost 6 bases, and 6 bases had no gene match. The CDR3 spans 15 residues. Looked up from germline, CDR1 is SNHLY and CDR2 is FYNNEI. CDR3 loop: CASRADRGGNQPQHF. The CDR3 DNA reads TGTGCCAGCAGAGCAGACAGGGGTGGCAATCAGCCCCAGCATTTT.

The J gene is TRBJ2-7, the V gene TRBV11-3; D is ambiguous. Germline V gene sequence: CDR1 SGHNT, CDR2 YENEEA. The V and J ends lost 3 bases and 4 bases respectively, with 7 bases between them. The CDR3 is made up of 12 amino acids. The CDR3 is CASSLARYEQYF. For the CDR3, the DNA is TGTGCCAGCAGCTTGGCACGGTACGAGCAGTACTTC.

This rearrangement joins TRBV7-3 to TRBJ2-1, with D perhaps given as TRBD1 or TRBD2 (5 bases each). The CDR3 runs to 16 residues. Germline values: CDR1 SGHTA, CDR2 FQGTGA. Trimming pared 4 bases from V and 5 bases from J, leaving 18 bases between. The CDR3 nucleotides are TGTGCCAGCAGCTACGGGACGGGAATCTCGAACAATGAGCAGTTCTTC. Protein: CASSYGTGISNNEQFF.

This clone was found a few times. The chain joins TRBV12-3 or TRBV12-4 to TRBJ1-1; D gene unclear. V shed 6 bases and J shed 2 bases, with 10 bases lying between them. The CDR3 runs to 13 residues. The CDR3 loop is CASRARDNTEAFF. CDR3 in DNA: TGTGCCAGCAGAGCACGGGATAACACTGAAGCTTTCTTT.